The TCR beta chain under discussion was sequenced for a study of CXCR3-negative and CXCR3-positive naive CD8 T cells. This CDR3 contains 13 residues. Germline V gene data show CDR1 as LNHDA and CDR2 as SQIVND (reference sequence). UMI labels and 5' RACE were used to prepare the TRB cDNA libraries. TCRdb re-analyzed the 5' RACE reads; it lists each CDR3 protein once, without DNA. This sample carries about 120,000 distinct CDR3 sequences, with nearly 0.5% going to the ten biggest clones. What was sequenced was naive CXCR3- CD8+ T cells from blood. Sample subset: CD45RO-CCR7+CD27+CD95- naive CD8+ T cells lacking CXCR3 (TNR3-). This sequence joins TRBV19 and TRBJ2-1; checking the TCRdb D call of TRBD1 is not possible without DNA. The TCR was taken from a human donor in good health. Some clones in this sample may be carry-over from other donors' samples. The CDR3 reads CASSIPPGGEQFF.